Below, 19 T cell receptor beta chains from the same sample are listed, as sequenced in a study of T cell responses to AZD1222 COVID-19 vaccine. Libraries were prepared by immunoSEQ multiplex PCR; TCRdb keeps only in-frame clonotypes and omits some of them. The sample consists of about 120,000 clones, less than 95% of them appearing once. Here the sequenced sample was peripheral blood, taken on day 0 of AZD1222 vaccination. These TCRs come from an adult in good health.

The chain uses TRBV7-8 and TRBJ2-5; a weak D match, TRBD2 (5 bases). CDR3 length: 11 residues. Trimming stripped 8 bases from V and 6 bases from J, with 10 bases between. Germline loops: CDR1 SGHVS, CDR2 FQNEAQ. This CDR3 is CASLRGQTQYF. The CDR3 nucleotides read TGTGCCAGCCTCCGAGGGCAGACCCAGTACTTC.

In DNA, the CDR3 is TGTGCCAGCAGCCCTAACACCGGGGAGCTGTTTTTT. Residues: CASSPNTGELFF. The V gene is TRBV3-1 (or the pseudogene TRBV3-2), the J gene TRBJ2-2; no clear D. The CDR3 runs 12 residues. In germline, CDR1 is LGHDT, CDR2 YNNKEL (reference sequence). Trimming removed 4 bases from V and 2 bases from J, with 2 bases in between.

V and J are TRBV5-1 and TRBJ2-5; no definite D call. There are 17 residues in the CDR3. The germline V gene encodes CDR1 SGHRS and CDR2 YFSETQ. The germline V and J ends were trimmed by 4 bases and 7 bases, with 26 bases remaining between them. The CDR3 is CASSVPRAQDPGVTQYF. CDR3 nucleotide sequence: TGCGCCAGCAGCGTCCCCCGGGCCCAAGACCCTGGGGTGACCCAGTACTTC.

The V gene is TRBV5-6, the J gene TRBJ1-6; no clear D gene. The CDR3 is made up of 16 amino acids. V shed 1 base and J shed 3 bases, with 11 bases lying between them. Germline assignment: CDR1 SGHDT and CDR2 YYEEEE. As DNA, the CDR3 is TGTGCCAGCAGCTTGTCGGGAGGGAGCTATAATTCACCCCTCCACTTT. Encoded protein: CASSLSGGSYNSPLHF.

A word on this clone: The junction and the germline gene differ at one end; a read error may be behind it. The DNA of the CDR3 is TGTGCCAGCAGCTTGGCTACGGGGACCAATCAGCAGTTCTTC. It yields the protein CASSLATGTNQQFF. The chain combines TRBV5-8 with TRBJ2-1, with D perhaps being TRBD1 or TRBD2 (5 bases each). This CDR3 is built from 14 residues. Germline V gives CDR1 SGHTS, CDR2 YDEGEE.

V is TRBV10-3 and J is TRBJ2-3, with TRBD2 matching over 13 bases. There are 17 residues in the CDR3. Germline lookup yields CDR1 ENHRY and CDR2 SYGVKD. V trimming: 2 bases; J trimming: 6 bases; junction bases outside the gene matches: 8. CDR3 sequence reads: CAISELRTSGSGDTQYF. CDR3 bases: TGTGCCATCAGTGAGCTCCGGACTAGCGGGAGCGGTGATACGCAGTATTTT.

This chain joins TRBV27 and TRBJ1-5; tentatively, D is TRBD1 (5 bases). V gave up 2 bases and J gave up 6 bases, with 8 bases separating them. Germline V gene lookup returns CDR1 MNHEY and CDR2 SMNVEV (reference sequence). CDR3 length: 13 amino acids. The CDR3: CASSLTGRQPQHF. CDR3 DNA: TGTGCCAGCAGTTTAACAGGCCGTCAGCCCCAGCATTTT.

The chain combines TRBV19 with TRBJ2-2; D could derive from TRBD1 or TRBD2 (6 bases each). Trimming cost V 2 bases and J 2 bases, with 18 bases left between them. CDR3 length: 18 amino acids. Germline loops: CDR1 LNHDA, CDR2 SQIVND (reference sequence). This CDR3 reads CASSIRGGSGINTGELFF. CDR3 DNA sequence: TGTGCCAGTAGTATAAGAGGGGGGTCGGGAATCAACACCGGGGAGCTGTTTTTT. The complete variable domain, with remaining parts taken from reference TRBV19 and TRBJ2-2, reads DGGITQSPKYLFRKEGQNVTLSCEQNLNHDAMYWYRQDPGQGLRLIYYSQIVNDFQKGDIAEGYSVSREKKESFPLTVTSAQKNPTAFYLCASSIRGGSGINTGELFFGEGSRLTVL.

The rearrangement joins TRBV2 to TRBJ2-3; TRBD1 matches 7 bases. Germline V gene sequence: CDR1 SNHLY, CDR2 FYNNEI. Trimming at V came to 8 bases and at J to 3 bases, leaving 8 bases not matched to a gene. This CDR3 spans 14 amino acids. The CDR3 sequence is CASLGTVKTDTQYF. The CDR3 bases are TGTGCCAGCTTAGGGACAGTCAAGACAGATACGCAGTATTTT. Full variable domain (rest looked up from reference TRBV2 and TRBJ2-3): EPEVTQTPSHQVTQMGQEVILRCVPISNHLYFYWYRQILGQKVEFLVSFYNNEISEKSEIFDDQFSVERPDGSNFTLKIRSTKLEDSAMYFCASLGTVKTDTQYFGPGTRLTVL.

The table lists this clone with a count of one. The rearrangement joins TRBV6-6 to TRBJ2-1, with D perhaps TRBD2 (6 bases). The germline CDR1 and CDR2 sequences are MNHNY and SVGAGI (reference sequence). Trimming left V 4 bases short and J 8 bases short, with 18 bases between. The CDR3 covers 15 residues. CDR3 coding DNA: TGTGCCAGCAGTTCCGGAGGGGCGGGATTGCATGAGCAGTTCTTC. Its protein is CASSSGGAGLHEQFF.

This clone was recorded only once. V usage is TRBV28 and J usage is TRBJ1-3, with 8 nucleotides matching TRBD1. Germline V gene data show CDR1 as MDHEN and CDR2 as SYDVKM. The ends lost 2 bases at V and 4 bases at J; junction bases unmatched: 4. The CDR3 spans 15 residues. The CDR3 region is CASSLRTGRGNTIYF. CDR3 sequence (DNA): TGTGCCAGCAGTTTAAGGACAGGGAGAGGAAACACCATATATTTT.

The V call is TRBV4-3, the J call TRBJ2-7; D gene uncertain. Trimming shortened V by 5 bases and J by 0 bases, and 8 bases separated the two germline ends. Germline CDR1 LGHNA, CDR2 YSLEER. CDR3 length: 13 amino acids. The CDR3 DNA follows: TGCGCCAGCAGCGCAGGCGACTCCTACGAGCAGTACTTC. This sequence encodes CASSAGDSYEQYF.

The chain joins TRBV19 to TRBJ1-1, with 7 bases matching TRBD1. Trimming at V came to 4 bases and at J to 7 bases, leaving 9 bases not matched to a gene. There are 14 residues in the CDR3. The germline gives CDR1 LNHDA, CDR2 SQIVND (reference sequence). The chain's CDR3 is CASSKTGTVNEAFF. CDR3 DNA sequence: TGTGCCAGTAGTAAAACCGGGACAGTCAATGAAGCTTTCTTT.

The chain recombines TRBV28 with TRBJ2-7; 8 bases line up with TRBD1. The CDR3 is 14 amino acids. J gave up 3 bases and V 6 bases, and 7 bases lay outside the gene matches. CDR1 and CDR2 from the germline V gene are MDHEN and SYDVKM. For the CDR3, the DNA is TGTGCCAGCAGCGAGGGGACAGGAGACTACGAGCAGTACTTC. Encoded protein: CASSEGTGDYEQYF.

The CDR3, as DNA: TGTGCCAGCAGTTACTCATCAGAAACTGGCTACACCTTC. Its translation: CASSYSSETGYTF. The rearrangement links TRBV6-5 to TRBJ1-2, with unresolved D. Trimming stripped 0 bases from V and 7 bases from J, with 9 bases between. Germline V lookup: CDR1 MNHEY, CDR2 SVGAGI. The CDR3 has 13 residues.

The chain links TRBV19 to TRBJ1-1; D remains unclear. The germline gives CDR1 LNHDA, CDR2 SQIVND (reference sequence). The CDR3 is made up of 13 amino acids. V was shortened by 1 base and J by 4 bases, with 7 bases between the two germline ends. CDR3 amino acids: CASSIAWGTEAFF. The DNA for the CDR3 is TGTGCCAGTAGTATAGCGTGGGGCACTGAAGCTTTCTTT. The full variable domain, with the rest looked up from reference TRBV19 and TRBJ1-1, is DGGITQSPKYLFRKEGQNVTLSCEQNLNHDAMYWYRQDPGQGLRLIYYSQIVNDFQKGDIAEGYSVSREKKESFPLTVTSAQKNPTAFYLCASSIAWGTEAFFGQGTRLTVV.

The J gene is TRBJ1-1, the V gene TRBV5-4, with 7 nucleotides matching TRBD1. V lost 3 bases to trimming and J lost 0 bases; unmatched junction nucleotides: 5. The germline gives CDR1 SGHNT, CDR2 YYREEE (reference sequence). The CDR3 runs 15 residues. The CDR3 loop is CASSSGQSMNTEAFF. The CDR3 region has the DNA TGTGCCAGCAGCTCGGGACAGTCCATGAACACTGAAGCTTTCTTT.

This clone was observed a handful of times. The chain is built from TRBV11-3 and TRBJ2-7; 8 positions agree with TRBD2. The junction had 5 bases not matched to a gene; V was cut back by 1 base and J by 6 bases. This CDR3 contains 14 residues. Germline CDR1 is SGHNT and CDR2 is YENEEA. The DNA of the CDR3 is TGTGCCAGCAGCTTAGCAGTCCTAGCGGGCGAGCAGTACTTC. Its protein is CASSLAVLAGEQYF.

The chain employs TRBV5-4 and TRBJ1-1; D is unclear. This CDR3 has 12 residues. V lost 2 bases and J 3 bases, leaving 5 bases between the germline ends. The germline V gene encodes CDR1 SGHNT and CDR2 YYREEE (reference sequence). CDR3 loop: CASSFRYTEAFF. The CDR3 nucleotides read TGTGCCAGCAGCTTCAGGTACACTGAAGCTTTCTTT.